This T cell receptor (beta chain) was obtained from a study of a mutant IDH1 vaccine in newly diagnosed glioma. Turning to the study itself: Patients in the study were vaccinated eight times, receiving shots in weeks 1, 3, 5, 7, 11, 15, 19 and 23. Patients previously underwent radiotherapy, temozolomide, or both, and most underwent both. Patients got their first vaccination 4-6 weeks after radiotherapy alone, or with temozolomide cycles.

Using immunoSEQ multiplex PCR, the repertoire was profiled, and TCRdb retains in-frame clones only, with some absent. The table shows approximately 41,000 clones, with roughly 80% occurring only once. This clone occurred a few times. Its antigen is still unknown. V was cut by 4 bases and J by 4 bases, with 8 bases left in between. The CDR3 has 13 residues. Germline CDR1 and CDR2: SNHLY and FYNNEI. This sample's time point: week 23, last vaccination. Vaccine doses each comprised 300 ug of mutant IDH1 20-mer peptide, with topical imiquimod. The TCR comes from a middle-aged man with glioma. J is TRBJ1-3 and V is TRBV2, with TRBD1 as a possible D gene (5 bases). This sample comprised PBMCs, obtained from a glioma patient whose treatment included an IDH1 peptide vaccine. The CDR3 reads CASSGTSGNTIYF. CDR3 sequence (DNA): TGTGCCAGCAGTGGGACATCGGGAAACACCATATATTTT.